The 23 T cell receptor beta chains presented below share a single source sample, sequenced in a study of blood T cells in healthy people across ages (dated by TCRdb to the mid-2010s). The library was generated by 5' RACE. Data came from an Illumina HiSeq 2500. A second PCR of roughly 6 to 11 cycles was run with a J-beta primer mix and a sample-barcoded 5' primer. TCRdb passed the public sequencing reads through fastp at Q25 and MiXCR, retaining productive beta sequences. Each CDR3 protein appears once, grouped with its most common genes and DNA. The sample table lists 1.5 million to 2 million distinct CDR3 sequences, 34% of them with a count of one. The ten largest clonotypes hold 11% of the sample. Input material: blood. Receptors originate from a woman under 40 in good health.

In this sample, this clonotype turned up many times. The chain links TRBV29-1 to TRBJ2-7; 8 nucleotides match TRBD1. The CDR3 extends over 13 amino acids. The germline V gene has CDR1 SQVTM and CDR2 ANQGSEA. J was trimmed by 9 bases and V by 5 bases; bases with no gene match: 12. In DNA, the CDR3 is TGCAGCGTTTGGCAGGGGGCCGCGACGGGGCAGTACTTC. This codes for CSVWQGAATGQYF.

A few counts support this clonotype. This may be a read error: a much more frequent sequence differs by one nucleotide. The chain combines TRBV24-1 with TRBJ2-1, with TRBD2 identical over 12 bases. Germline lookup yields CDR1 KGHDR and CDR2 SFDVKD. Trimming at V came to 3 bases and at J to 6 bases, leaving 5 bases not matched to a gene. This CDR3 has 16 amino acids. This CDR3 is CATSDQTSGGSNEQFF. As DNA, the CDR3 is TGTGCCACCAGTGATCAGACTAGCGGGGGTAGCAATGAGCAGTTCTTC.

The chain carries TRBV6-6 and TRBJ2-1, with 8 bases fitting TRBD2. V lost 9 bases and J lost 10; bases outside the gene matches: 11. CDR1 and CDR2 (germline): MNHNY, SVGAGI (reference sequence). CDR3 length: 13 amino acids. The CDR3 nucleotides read TGTGCCAGTAGAGGGCTACTAGCGGAAGAGCAGTTCTTC. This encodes CASRGLLAEEQFF.

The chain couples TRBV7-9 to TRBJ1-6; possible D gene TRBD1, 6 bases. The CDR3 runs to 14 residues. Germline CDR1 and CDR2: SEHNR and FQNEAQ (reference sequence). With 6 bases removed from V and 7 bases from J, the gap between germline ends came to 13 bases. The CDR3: CASRRGTVNSPLHF. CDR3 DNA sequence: TGTGCCAGCAGAAGGGGGACGGTGAATTCACCCCTCCACTTT.

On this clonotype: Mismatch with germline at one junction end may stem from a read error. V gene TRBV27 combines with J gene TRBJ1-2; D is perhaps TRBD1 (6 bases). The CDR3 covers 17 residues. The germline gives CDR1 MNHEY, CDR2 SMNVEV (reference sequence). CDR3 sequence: CASSLTGSLAVLYGHTF. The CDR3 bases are TGTGCCAGCAGTTTAACAGGGTCCCTCGCAGTTCTATATGGCCACACCTTC.

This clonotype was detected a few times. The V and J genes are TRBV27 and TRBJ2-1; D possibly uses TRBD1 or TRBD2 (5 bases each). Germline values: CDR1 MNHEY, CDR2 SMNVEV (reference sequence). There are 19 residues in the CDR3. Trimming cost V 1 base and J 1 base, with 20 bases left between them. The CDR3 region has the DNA TGTGCCAGCAGTTTATTACCTTACCAGTCGGGACGGTCCTACAATGAGCAGTTCTTC. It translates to CASSLLPYQSGRSYNEQFF.

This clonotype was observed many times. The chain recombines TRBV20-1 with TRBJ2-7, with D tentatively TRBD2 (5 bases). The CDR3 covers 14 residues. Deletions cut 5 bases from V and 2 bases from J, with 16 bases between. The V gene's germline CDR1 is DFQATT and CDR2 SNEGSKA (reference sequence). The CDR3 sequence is CSAPLQRWPYEQYF. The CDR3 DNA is TGCAGTGCTCCCCTCCAGCGGTGGCCCTACGAGCAGTACTTC.

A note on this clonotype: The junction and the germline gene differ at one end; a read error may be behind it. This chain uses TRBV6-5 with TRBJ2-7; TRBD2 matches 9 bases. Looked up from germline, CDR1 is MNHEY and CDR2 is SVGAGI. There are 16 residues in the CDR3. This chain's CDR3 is CASSYSTSGLSYGQYF. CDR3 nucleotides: TGTGCCAGCAGTTACTCGACTAGCGGCCTCTCCTACGGGCAGTACTTC.

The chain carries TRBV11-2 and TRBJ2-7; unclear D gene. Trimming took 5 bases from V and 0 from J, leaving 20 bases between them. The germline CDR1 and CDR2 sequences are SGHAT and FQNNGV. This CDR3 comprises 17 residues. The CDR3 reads CASSPRPGPRSSYEQYF. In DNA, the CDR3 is TGTGCCAGCAGCCCCCGGCCCGGGCCGAGGTCCTCCTACGAGCAGTACTTC. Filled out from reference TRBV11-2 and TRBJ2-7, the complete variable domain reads EAGVAQSPRYKIIEKRQSVAFWCNPISGHATLYWYQQILGQGPKLLIQFQNNGVVDDSQLPKDRFSAERLKGVDSTLKIQPAKLEDSAVYLCASSPRPGPRSSYEQYFGPGTRLTVT.

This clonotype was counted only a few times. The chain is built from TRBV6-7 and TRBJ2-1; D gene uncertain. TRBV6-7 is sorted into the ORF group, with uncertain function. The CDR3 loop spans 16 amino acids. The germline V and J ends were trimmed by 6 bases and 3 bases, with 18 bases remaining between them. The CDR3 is CASSLIHKGGYNEQFF. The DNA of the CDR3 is TGTGCCAGCAGCCTTATTCACAAGGGCGGCTACAATGAGCAGTTCTTC.

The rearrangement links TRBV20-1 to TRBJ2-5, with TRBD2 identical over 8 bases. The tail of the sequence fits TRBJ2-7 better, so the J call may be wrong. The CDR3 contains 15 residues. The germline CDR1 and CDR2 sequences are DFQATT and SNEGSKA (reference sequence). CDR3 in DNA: TGCAGTGCTAGGACGGACGGGAGGGCCATCTACGAGCAGTACTTC. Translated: CSARTDGRAIYEQYF.

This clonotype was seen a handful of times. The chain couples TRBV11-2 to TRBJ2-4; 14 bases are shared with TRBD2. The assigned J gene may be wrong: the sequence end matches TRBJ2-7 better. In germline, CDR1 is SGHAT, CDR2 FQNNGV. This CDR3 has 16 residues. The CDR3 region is CASSWTSGGTAYEQYF. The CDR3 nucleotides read TGTGCCAGCAGTTGGACTAGCGGGGGGACAGCCTACGAGCAGTACTTC.

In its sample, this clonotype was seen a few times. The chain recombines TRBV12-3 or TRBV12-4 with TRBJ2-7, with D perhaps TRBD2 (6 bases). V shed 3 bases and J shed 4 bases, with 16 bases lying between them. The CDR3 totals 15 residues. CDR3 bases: TGTGCCAGCAGTTTCGGTCGGGAGCCTAGGTACGAGCAGTACTTC. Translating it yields CASSFGREPRYEQYF.

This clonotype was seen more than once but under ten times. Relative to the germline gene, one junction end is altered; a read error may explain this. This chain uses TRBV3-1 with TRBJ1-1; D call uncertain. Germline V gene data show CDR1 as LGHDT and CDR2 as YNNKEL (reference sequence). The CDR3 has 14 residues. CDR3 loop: CASSQGGGNTEAFF. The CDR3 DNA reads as TGCGCCAGCAGCCAAGGCGGAGGGAACACTGAAGCTTTCTTT.

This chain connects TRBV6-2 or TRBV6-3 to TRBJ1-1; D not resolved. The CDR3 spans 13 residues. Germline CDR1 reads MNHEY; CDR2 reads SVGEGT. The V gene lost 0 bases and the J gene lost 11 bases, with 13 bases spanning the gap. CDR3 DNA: TGTGCCAGCAGTTACTCGAGGACCCTTGACGCTTTCTTT. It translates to CASSYSRTLDAFF.

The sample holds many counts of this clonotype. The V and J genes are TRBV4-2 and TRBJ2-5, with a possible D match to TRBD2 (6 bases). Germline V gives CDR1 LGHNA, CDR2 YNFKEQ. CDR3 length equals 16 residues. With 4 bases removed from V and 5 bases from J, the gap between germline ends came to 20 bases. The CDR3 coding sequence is TGTGCCAGCAGCCCGCGCGGGACCTCAGATGGGGAGACCCAGTACTTC. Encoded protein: CASSPRGTSDGETQYF.

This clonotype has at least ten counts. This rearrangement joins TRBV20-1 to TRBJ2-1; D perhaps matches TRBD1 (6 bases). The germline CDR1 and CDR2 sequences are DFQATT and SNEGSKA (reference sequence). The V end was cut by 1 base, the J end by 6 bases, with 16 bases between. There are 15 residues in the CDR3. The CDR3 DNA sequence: TGCAGTGCTAGAGCACCAGGACAGAACCCCAATGAGCAGTTCTTC. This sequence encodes CSARAPGQNPNEQFF.

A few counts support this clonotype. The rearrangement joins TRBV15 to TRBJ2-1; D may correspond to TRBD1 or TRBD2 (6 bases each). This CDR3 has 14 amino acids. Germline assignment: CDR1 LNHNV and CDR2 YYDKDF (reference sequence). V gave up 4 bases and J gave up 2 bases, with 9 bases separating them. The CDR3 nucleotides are TGTGCCACCAGCAAGGGGGGACCCTACAATGAGCAGTTCTTC. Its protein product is CATSKGGPYNEQFF.

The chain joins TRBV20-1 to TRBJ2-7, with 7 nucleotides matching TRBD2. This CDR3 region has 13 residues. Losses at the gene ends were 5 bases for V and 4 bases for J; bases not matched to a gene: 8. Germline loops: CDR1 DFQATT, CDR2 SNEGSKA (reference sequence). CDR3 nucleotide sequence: TGCAGTGCTTTCAGGGCGGGAGTGTACGAGCAGTACTTC. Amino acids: CSAFRAGVYEQYF.

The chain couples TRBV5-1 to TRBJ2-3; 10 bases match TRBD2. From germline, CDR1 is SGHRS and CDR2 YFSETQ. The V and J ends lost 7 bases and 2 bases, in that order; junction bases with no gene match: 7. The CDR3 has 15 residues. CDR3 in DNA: TGCGCCAGCCTACTAGCGGGGAAACCCACAGATACGCAGTATTTT. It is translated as CASLLAGKPTDTQYF.

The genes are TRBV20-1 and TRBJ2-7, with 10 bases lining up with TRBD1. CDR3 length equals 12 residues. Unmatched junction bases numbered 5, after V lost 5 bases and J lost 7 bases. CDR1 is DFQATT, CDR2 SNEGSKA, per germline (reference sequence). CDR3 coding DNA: TGCAGTGCTCGGGACAGGGGAAGTGAGCAGTACTTC. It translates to CSARDRGSEQYF.

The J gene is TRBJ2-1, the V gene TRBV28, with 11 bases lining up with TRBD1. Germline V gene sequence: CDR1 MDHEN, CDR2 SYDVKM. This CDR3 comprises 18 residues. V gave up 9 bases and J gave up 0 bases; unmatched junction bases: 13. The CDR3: CASPLDGTGGPSYNEQFF. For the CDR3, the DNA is TGTGCCAGTCCCTTAGACGGGACAGGGGGACCCTCCTACAATGAGCAGTTCTTC.

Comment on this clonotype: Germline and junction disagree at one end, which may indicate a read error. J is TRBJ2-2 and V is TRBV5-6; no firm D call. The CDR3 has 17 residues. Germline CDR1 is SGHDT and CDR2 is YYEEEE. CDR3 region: CANSQSALTPNTGELFF. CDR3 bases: TGTGCCAACAGCCAAAGTGCTTTGACACCGAACACCGGGGAGCTGTTTTTT.